One T cell receptor beta chain is described in this entry. Its antigen is unknown. Regarding time point: blood 2 weeks post-SBRT. The treatment denotes: 15 Gy SBRT to primary tumor, nephrectomy 4 weeks later. CDR1 and CDR2 (germline): SGHVS, FNYEAQ. The junction had 7 bases not matched to a gene; V was cut back by 4 bases and J by 2 bases. This CDR3 contains 16 residues. The data originate from a study of radiation and T cells in renal cell carcinoma. Study-wide findings and caveats: From baseline, blood top tumor clonotypes peaked at 2 weeks post-radiation.

The protocol was immunoSEQ multiplex PCR, while the TCRdb copy is restricted to in-frame clones and leaves out a portion. Among around 76,000 clones listed, about four fifths were seen once. The sequencing used blood, collected from a patient whose treatment included radiotherapy and nephrectomy. The V call is TRBV7-6, the J call TRBJ2-5; 10 bases are a match to TRBD2. The receptor was derived from a man in his sixties with renal cell carcinoma. CDR3 amino acids: CASSSGIAGGQETQYF. The CDR3 DNA is TGTGCCAGCAGCTCCGGGATAGCGGGAGGTCAAGAGACCCAGTACTTC.